Listed below are T cell receptor beta chains from one sample, sequenced in a study of OX40 agonist ivuxolimab in advanced cancers. The data were produced by immunoSEQ multiplex PCR, yet TCRdb's version contains in-frame clones alone and is incomplete. The data contain 65,000 to 90,000 clones, 92% of them singletons. The sequenced sample was CD4+ or CD8+ T cells sorted from blood, obtained in a trial of the OX40 agonist ivuxolimab. All receptors derive from an adult with an advanced solid tumor such as melanoma, head and neck, liver or kidney cancer. The CDR3 runs from the conserved cysteine through the conserved F or W. Each record gives: clone size, V gene, J gene, D gene, CDR3 protein, CDR3 DNA. D genes are given only for firm matches. Size is omitted from some rows. Given values are once, few, many or a class for expanded clones.

-	TRBV7-9	TRBJ2-7	TRBD1	CASSPRSQGDYEQYF	TGTGCCAGCAGCCCCCGTAGCCAGGGGGACTACGAGCAGTACTTC
-	TRBV7-2	TRBJ2-7	-	CASSLAGTHSYEQYF	TGTGCCAGCAGCTTAGCGGGGACCCACTCCTACGAGCAGTACTTC
-	TRBV6-5	TRBJ2-7	-	CASSYSMAVDEQYF	TGTGCCAGCAGTTACTCGATGGCAGTCGACGAGCAGTACTTC
-	TRBV7-7	TRBJ2-7	TRBD1	CASSLAGQGYEQYF	TGTGCTAGCAGCTTAGCCGGACAGGGCTACGAGCAGTACTTC
-	TRBV6-5	TRBJ2-7	-	CASSYSPEISYEQYF	TGTGCCAGCAGTTACTCGCCGGAAATCTCCTACGAGCAGTACTTC
-	TRBV7-7	TRBJ2-1	TRBD1	CASSLGQGRNEQFF	TGTGCTAGCAGCTTAGGACAGGGGAGGAATGAGCAGTTCTTC
-	TRBV19	TRBJ2-7	TRBD1	CASRSRDRYEQYF	TGTGCCAGTAGATCCCGGGACAGGTACGAGCAGTACTTC
-	TRBV9	TRBJ1-1	-	CASSDQNKAFF	TGTGCCAGCAGCGACCAGAACAAAGCTTTCTTT
-	TRBV11-2	TRBJ1-6	TRBD1	CASSLKGGPYNSPLHF	TGTGCCAGCAGCCTCAAAGGGGGCCCCTATAATTCACCCCTCCACTTT
-	TRBV7-9	TRBJ2-7	-	CASSLVSETYEQYF	TGTGCCAGCAGCTTAGTCTCAGAAACCTACGAGCAGTACTTC
-	TRBV11-1	TRBJ2-3	TRBD2	CASSLSPPSGGYGDTQYF	TGTGCCAGCAGCTTAAGTCCCCCTAGCGGGGGGTACGGAGATACGCAGTATTTT
few	TRBV5-4	TRBJ1-1	-	CASSFNGEAFF	TGTGCCAGCAGCTTTAATGGTGAAGCTTTCTTT
-	TRBV27	TRBJ2-7	-	CASSLSDPTLRGGSYEQYF	TGTGCCAGCAGTTTATCGGATCCCACCCTTCGCGGTGGGTCCTACGAGCAGTACTTC
-	TRBV27	TRBJ2-7	TRBD2	CASSLSGGYEQYF	TGTGCCAGCAGCCTTAGCGGGGGGTACGAGCAGTACTTC
-	TRBV7-9	TRBJ2-7	-	CASSLPGSPEQYF	TGTGCCAGCAGCTTGCCCGGATCCCCCGAGCAGTACTTC
-	TRBV21-1	TRBJ2-3	-	CASSPGTSGGIADTQYF	TGTGCCAGCAGCCCCGGGACTAGCGGGGGGATCGCAGATACGCAGTATTTT
-	TRBV2	TRBJ2-3	-	CASSEATVSSTDTQYF	TGTGCCAGCAGTGAAGCTACGGTTTCTAGCACAGATACGCAGTATTTT
-	TRBV6-1	TRBJ2-7	-	CASSPLGDPREEQYF	TGTGCCAGCAGTCCCCTAGGGGACCCCCGGGAAGAGCAGTACTTC
once	TRBV7-8	TRBJ2-2	TRBD2	CASSRILAPRNTGELFF	TGTGCCAGCAGCCGAATACTAGCGCCACGGAACACCGGGGAGCTGTTTTTT
-	TRBV15	TRBJ1-1	-	CATSRVVSENTEAFF	TGTGCCACCAGCAGAGTAGTCTCGGAGAACACTGAAGCTTTCTTT
-	TRBV4-3	TRBJ2-1	-	CASSQDQTDHSIYNEQFF	TGCGCCAGCAGCCAAGATCAGACGGACCACTCAATTTACAATGAGCAGTTCTTC
-	TRBV9	TRBJ2-2	TRBD1	CASSVEGQARELFF	TGTGCCAGCAGCGTAGAAGGACAGGCCCGTGAGCTGTTTTTT
-	TRBV4-1	TRBJ2-5	-	CASSPRREETQYF	TGCGCCAGCAGCCCCCGGAGGGAAGAGACCCAGTACTTC
-	TRBV6-5	TRBJ2-3	-	CASSQPPADTQYF	TGTGCCAGCAGTCAACCCCCCGCAGATACGCAGTATTTT
few	TRBV11-2	TRBJ1-2	-	CASSQTQYYGYTF	TGTGCCAGCAGTCAAACCCAGTACTATGGCTACACCTTC
-	TRBV25-1	TRBJ2-5	TRBD1	CASTALGTGEETQYF	TGTGCCAGCACCGCCCTAGGGACAGGCGAAGAGACCCAGTACTTC
-	TRBV27	TRBJ1-1	TRBD1	CASSFISTPGTEEAFF	TGTGCCAGCAGTTTCATATCCACCCCGGGGACAGAGGAGGCTTTCTTT
-	TRBV7-9	TRBJ1-1	TRBD1	CASNKGATNTEAFF	TGTGCCAGCAATAAGGGGGCGACGAACACTGAAGCTTTCTTT
-	TRBV6-5	TRBJ2-7	TRBD2	CASSYSGGEGTYEQYF	TGTGCCAGCAGTTACTCGGGGGGGGAAGGGACCTACGAGCAGTACTTC
-	TRBV7-7	TRBJ2-5	-	CASSLTPPETQYF	TGTGCCAGTAGCCTCACACCCCCGGAGACCCAGTACTTC
-	TRBV13	TRBJ1-3	-	CASRRDNTIYF	TGTGCCAGCAGACGGGACAACACCATATATTTT
-	TRBV29-1	TRBJ2-7	-	CSVAREYEQYF	TGCAGCGTTGCCAGGGAATACGAGCAGTACTTC
-	TRBV27	TRBJ1-2	-	CASSFVGGGYTF	TGTGCCAGCAGTTTCGTAGGGGGAGGCTACACCTTC
-	TRBV5-1	TRBJ1-1	-	CASSLAGNTEAFF	TGCGCCAGCAGCTTGGCGGGGAACACTGAAGCTTTCTTT
-	TRBV11-2	TRBJ1-2	-	CASSFGGGTNYGYTF	TGTGCCAGCAGCTTTGGTGGGGGTACTAACTATGGCTACACCTTC
-	TRBV4-1	TRBJ2-7	-	CASSQDGGLSYEQYF	TGCGCCAGCAGCCAAGATGGAGGTCTCTCCTACGAGCAGTACTTC
-	TRBV6-5	TRBJ1-6	TRBD1	CASSPTGGNNSPLHF	TGTGCCAGCAGCCCTACAGGGGGAAATAATTCACCCCTCCACTTT
-	TRBV19	TRBJ1-4	-	CASNTGLEKLFF	TGTGCCAGTAATACAGGGTTGGAAAAACTGTTTTTT
-	TRBV9	TRBJ2-3	TRBD2	CASSAVGAGGTDTQYF	TGTGCCAGCAGCGCCGTGGGAGCGGGGGGCACAGATACGCAGTATTTT
-	TRBV19	TRBJ2-3	TRBD1	CASSIWQGEDTQYF	TGTGCCAGTAGTATATGGCAGGGGGAGGATACGCAGTATTTT
-	TRBV6-5	TRBJ2-3	TRBD2	CASRGGSTDTQYF	TGTGCCAGCAGGGGGGGGAGCACAGATACGCAGTATTTT
-	TRBV4-1	TRBJ2-7	TRBD2	CASSQSGGSSYEQYF	TGCGCCAGCAGCCAGAGCGGGGGCAGCTCCTACGAGCAGTACTTC
few	TRBV5-6	TRBJ1-6	TRBD1	CASSLGQGGSPLHF	TGTGCCAGCAGCTTGGGACAGGGAGGGTCACCCCTCCACTTT
-	TRBV6-5	TRBJ2-1	TRBD1	CASSPWDRYNEQFF	TGTGCCAGCAGTCCCTGGGACAGGTACAATGAGCAGTTCTTC
-	TRBV5-1	TRBJ2-5	-	CASSLGARETQYF	TGCGCCAGCAGCTTGGGGGCCCGGGAGACCCAGTACTTC
-	TRBV27	TRBJ2-1	-	CASSWMSSYNEQFF	TGTGCCAGCAGTTGGATGAGCTCCTACAATGAGCAGTTCTTC
-	TRBV10-1	TRBJ2-5	-	CASSGLVGAGETQYF	TGCGCCAGCAGTGGACTAGTCGGGGCCGGAGAGACCCAGTACTTC
-	TRBV5-1	TRBJ2-1	TRBD2	CASSLSGRGAYNEQFF	TGCGCCAGCAGCTTGAGCGGGAGAGGGGCCTACAATGAGCAGTTCTTC
-	TRBV4-1	TRBJ1-1	-	CASSQDSGATEAFF	TGCGCCAGCAGCCAAGATTCAGGGGCAACTGAAGCTTTCTTT
-	TRBV5-1	TRBJ1-1	-	CASSFGEGTEAFF	TGCGCCAGCAGCTTTGGGGAGGGGACTGAAGCTTTCTTT
-	TRBV29-1	TRBJ2-7	TRBD2	CSVEGLAGSYEQYF	TGCAGCGTCGAGGGACTAGCGGGTTCCTACGAGCAGTACTTC